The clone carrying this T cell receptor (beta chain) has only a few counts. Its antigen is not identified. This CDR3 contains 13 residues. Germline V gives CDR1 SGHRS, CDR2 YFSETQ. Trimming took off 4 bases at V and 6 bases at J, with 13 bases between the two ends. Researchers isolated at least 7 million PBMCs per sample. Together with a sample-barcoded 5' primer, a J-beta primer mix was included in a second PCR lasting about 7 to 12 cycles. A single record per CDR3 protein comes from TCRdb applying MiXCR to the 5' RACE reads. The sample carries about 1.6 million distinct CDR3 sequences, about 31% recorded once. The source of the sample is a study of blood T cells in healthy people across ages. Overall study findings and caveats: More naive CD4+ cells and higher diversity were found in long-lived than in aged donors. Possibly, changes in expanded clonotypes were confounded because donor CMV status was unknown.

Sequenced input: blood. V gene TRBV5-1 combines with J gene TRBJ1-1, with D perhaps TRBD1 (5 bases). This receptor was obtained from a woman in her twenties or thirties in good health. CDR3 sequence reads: CASSQMGGAEAFF. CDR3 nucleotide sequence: TGCGCCAGCAGCCAAATGGGGGGGGCTGAAGCTTTCTTT.